This entry lists 21 T cell receptor beta chains sequenced from one sample in a study of cytomegalovirus exposure and HLA in healthy donors. Use of 60 Vbeta and 13 Jbeta primers characterized the PCR. Sequenced by immunoSEQ multiplex PCR; TCRdb stores in-frame clones only, minus some. Of fewer than 90,000 clones listed, around 80% are singletons. The sample was PBMCs. These receptors came from a male donor in good health and CMV-seropositive.

Remarks on this clone: Its ends do not fully match the called genes, so a read error is possible. The rearrangement links TRBV30 to TRBJ1-6; D is unclear. This CDR3 has 11 amino acids. Germline V CDR1 and CDR2: GTSNPN, SVGIG (reference sequence). In DNA, the CDR3 is TGTGCCTGGAGTGAAACCGGGGAGATTCGGTTT. It yields the protein CAWSETGEIRF.

This chain uses TRBV28 with TRBJ2-3; D perhaps matches TRBD1 (5 bases). Germline V CDR1 and CDR2: MDHEN, SYDVKM. The CDR3 totals 15 residues. V gave up 3 bases and J gave up 0 bases, with 10 bases separating them. CDR3 in amino acids: CASSFSGASTDTQYF. The CDR3 DNA follows: TGTGCCAGCAGTTTTAGTGGGGCTAGCACAGATACGCAGTATTTT.

This chain uses TRBV7-7 with TRBJ2-5; a weak D match, TRBD1 (6 bases). The germline V gene has CDR1 SSHAT and CDR2 FNYEAQ (reference sequence). V was shortened by 2 bases and J by 2 bases, with 9 bases between the two germline ends. This CDR3 has 14 amino acids. The CDR3 sequence: CASSLTGFQETQYF. For the CDR3, the DNA is TGTGCCAGCAGCTTAACAGGGTTTCAAGAGACCCAGTACTTC.

The rearrangement links TRBV27 to TRBJ1-1, with a tentative D call TRBD1 (5 bases). This CDR3 is built from 14 residues. Trimming pared 8 bases from V and 4 bases from J, leaving 17 bases between. Germline-derived CDR1 and CDR2 are MNHEY and SMNVEV (reference sequence). This CDR3 is CASGTRAGGTEAFF. DNA for the CDR3: TGTGCCAGCGGGACCAGGGCCGGGGGCACTGAAGCTTTCTTT.

V is TRBV23-1 and J is TRBJ2-7; 9 positions match TRBD1. TRBV23-1 is an ORF, and what it does is uncertain. The CDR3 consists of 15 residues. V was clipped by 2 bases and J by 4 bases; unmatched bases: 6. CDR3 DNA sequence: TGCGCCAGCAGTCAAAGGGGACAGGGACTTTACGAGCAGTACTTC. It is translated as CASSQRGQGLYEQYF.

The chain combines TRBV28 with TRBJ2-5; 10 bases map to TRBD1. The CDR3 runs 15 residues. The junction had 1 base not matched to a gene; V was cut back by 3 bases and J by 0 bases. Germline V lookup: CDR1 MDHEN, CDR2 SYDVKM. In nucleotides, the CDR3 is TGTGCCAGCAGTTTGGGACAGGGGCACCAAGAGACCCAGTACTTC. Protein: CASSLGQGHQETQYF.

The chain combines TRBV30 with TRBJ1-1; D may be TRBD1 (5 bases). This CDR3 is built from 12 residues. Germline CDR1 and CDR2: GTSNPN and SVGIG (reference sequence). The V end lost 3 bases, the J end lost 3 bases, and 8 bases lay between the germline ends. The CDR3 loop reads CAWRQQDTEAFF. DNA for the CDR3: TGTGCCTGGAGGCAACAGGACACTGAAGCTTTCTTT. Together with reference TRBV30 and TRBJ1-1, the CDR3 gives the full variable domain: SQTIHQWPATLVQPVGSPLSLECTVEGTSNPNLYWYRQAAGRGLQLLFYSVGIGQISSEVPQNLSASRPQDRQFILSSKKLLLSDSGFYLCAWRQQDTEAFFGQGTRLTVV.

This clone was found once. V gene TRBV28 combines with J gene TRBJ1-5; tentative D call: TRBD1 (6 bases). In germline, CDR1 is MDHEN, CDR2 SYDVKM. Trimming removed 7 bases from V and 6 bases from J, with 19 bases in between. The length of the CDR3 is 15 residues. Written as DNA, the CDR3 is TGTGCCAGCACCCCGGGGGGGCCTGATGGTCAGCCCCAGCATTTT. Its protein product is CASTPGGPDGQPQHF.

V usage is TRBV20-1 and J usage is TRBJ2-1; 7 positions match TRBD2. Germline-derived CDR1 and CDR2 are DFQATT and SNEGSKA (reference sequence). V dropped 3 bases and J dropped 14; count of bases not matched to a gene: 4. This CDR3 comprises 10 residues. CDR3 sequence (DNA): TGCAGTGCTAGGCGGGAGTGGGAGTTCTTC. This gives the protein CSARREWEFF.

This chain links TRBV14 with TRBJ1-1; tentatively, D is TRBD1 (6 bases). V was pared by 7 bases and J by 6 bases, with 15 bases between. The CDR3 loop spans 13 amino acids. Germline CDR1 is SGHDN and CDR2 is FVKESK. CDR3 DNA sequence: TGTGCCAGCACCCCTAGTGGGGGCGCTGAAGCTTTCTTT. Translation gives CASTPSGGAEAFF.

CDR3 DNA: TGTGCCAGCAGCACCAGCGGGAGCTACAATGAGCAGTTCTTC. Amino acid sequence: CASSTSGSYNEQFF. The rearrangement uses TRBV14 and TRBJ2-1; TRBD2 matches at 8 bases. The junction had 3 bases not matched to a gene; V was cut back by 5 bases and J by 3 bases. Germline-derived CDR1 and CDR2 are SGHDN and FVKESK. This CDR3 has 14 residues.

The chain is built from TRBV29-1 and TRBJ2-3, with 9 bases fitting TRBD2. The CDR3 is made up of 13 amino acids. CDR1 and CDR2 from the germline V gene are SQVTM and ANQGSEA. The trim removed 7 bases at V and 5 bases at J, leaving 7 bases unmatched. The DNA of the CDR3 is TGCAGCGCCTTAGCGGGAGAAATAGATACGCAGTATTTT. It yields the protein CSALAGEIDTQYF.

A few counts support this clone. V is TRBV10-3 and J is TRBJ2-7, with TRBD2 identical over 14 bases. Germline V gene data show CDR1 as ENHRY and CDR2 as SYGVKD. Trimming cost V 10 bases and J 6 bases; bases outside gene matches: 8. The CDR3 spans 14 residues. CDR3 nucleotide sequence: TGTGCCACCGAAGGGACTAGCGGGAGTGGCGAGCAGTACTTC. It encodes CATEGTSGSGEQYF.

J is TRBJ2-3 and V is TRBV27; 14 bases are a match to TRBD2. Germline CDR1 MNHEY, CDR2 SMNVEV (reference sequence). The CDR3 loop spans 19 amino acids. The V and J ends lost 5 bases and 4 bases, in that order; junction bases with no gene match: 14. The CDR3 region is CASSKRQGGTSGSADTQYF. CDR3 in DNA: TGTGCCAGCAGTAAACGACAGGGCGGGACTAGCGGGAGTGCAGATACGCAGTATTTT.

V usage is TRBV28 and J usage is TRBJ2-3; 7 bases are a match to TRBD2. The CDR3 covers 16 residues. Germline V gene lookup returns CDR1 MDHEN and CDR2 SYDVKM. V shed 4 bases, J shed 5 bases, and the junction held 12 bases outside the gene matches. The CDR3 coding sequence is TGTGCCAGCAGTTCAGCTATGCGGGGGTTTCTAGATACGCAGTATTTT. This sequence encodes CASSSAMRGFLDTQYF.

The genes are TRBV18 and TRBJ2-7; 10 bases line up with TRBD1. CDR3 length: 14 residues. V dropped 4 bases and J dropped 3; count of bases not matched to a gene: 3. The V gene's germline CDR1 is KGHSH and CDR2 LQKENI. The CDR3 region has the DNA TGTGCCAGCTCACAGGACAGGGGGAGCTACGAGCAGTACTTC. Its protein is CASSQDRGSYEQYF.

V and J are TRBV5-4 and TRBJ2-1, with 13 bases aligning to TRBD2. The CDR3 runs to 15 residues. V shed 4 bases and J 8 bases; nucleotides not matched to a gene: 6. Germline CDR1 and CDR2: SGHNT and YYREEE (reference sequence). The CDR3 sequence: CASSRTSGSTDEQFF. CDR3 in DNA: TGTGCCAGCAGCCGGACTAGCGGGAGTACGGATGAGCAGTTCTTC.

V usage is TRBV11-3 and J usage is TRBJ2-1, with 7 bases that match TRBD2. After removal of 5 bases from V and 7 bases from J, the junction contained 8 bases not matched to a gene. The CDR3 loop spans 14 amino acids. Germline CDR1 is SGHNT and CDR2 is YENEEA. CDR3 in DNA: TGTGCCAGCAGCCCGGGTCCCGGGAGGAATGAGCAGTTCTTC. Residues: CASSPGPGRNEQFF. Using reference TRBV11-3 and TRBJ2-1 for the parts outside the CDR3, the full variable domain is EAGVVQSPRYKIIEKKQPVAFWCNPISGHNTLYWYLQNLGQGPELLIRYENEEAVDDSQLPKDRFSAERLKGVDSTLKIQPAELGDSAVYLCASSPGPGRNEQFFGPGTRLTVL.

The chain links TRBV5-6 to TRBJ2-7; D possibly corresponds to TRBD1 (6 bases). Trimming pared 4 bases from V and 4 bases from J, leaving 24 bases between. The CDR3 length is 17 residues. Germline V lookup: CDR1 SGHDT, CDR2 YYEEEE. In DNA, the CDR3 is TGTGCCAGCAGCAGGGACAATCTTCTTGATATACGATACGAGCAGTACTTC. This codes for CASSRDNLLDIRYEQYF.

This rearrangement joins TRBV29-1 to TRBJ2-6; the D gene is possibly TRBD1 (5 bases). The length of the CDR3 is 17 residues. V dropped 6 bases and J dropped 0 bases, with 18 bases sitting between them. Per the germline V gene, CDR1 is SQVTM and CDR2 is ANQGSEA. CDR3 protein: CSVGNLRQNSGANVLTF. DNA for the CDR3: TGCAGCGTGGGCAACCTAAGACAGAACTCTGGGGCCAACGTCCTGACTTTC.

This clone was counted ten times or more. V and J are TRBV4-2 and TRBJ1-2; D may be TRBD1 (6 bases). The germline V gene encodes CDR1 LGHNA and CDR2 YNFKEQ. The V gene lost 0 bases and the J gene lost 8 bases, with 22 bases spanning the gap. CDR3 length equals 17 residues. The CDR3 loop reads CASSQDLEQGRVKGYTF. The CDR3 nucleotides are TGTGCCAGCAGCCAAGATTTGGAACAGGGTAGAGTAAAAGGCTACACCTTC.